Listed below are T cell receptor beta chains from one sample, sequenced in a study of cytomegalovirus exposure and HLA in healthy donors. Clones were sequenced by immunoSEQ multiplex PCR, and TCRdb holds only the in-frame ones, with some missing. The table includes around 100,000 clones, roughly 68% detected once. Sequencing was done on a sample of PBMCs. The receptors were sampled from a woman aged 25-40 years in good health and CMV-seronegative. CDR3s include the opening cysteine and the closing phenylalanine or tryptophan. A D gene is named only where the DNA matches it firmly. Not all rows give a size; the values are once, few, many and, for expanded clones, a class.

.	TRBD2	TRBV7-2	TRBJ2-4	TGTGCCAGCAGCCTCCTTTTGATAGCGGGAGGGCCCGCAAACATTCAGTACTTC	CASSLLLIAGGPANIQYF
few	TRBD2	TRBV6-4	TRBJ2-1	TGTGCCAGCAGTGATGGGCTAGCGGGAAACAATGAGCAGTTCTTC	CASSDGLAGNNEQFF
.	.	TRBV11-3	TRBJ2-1	TGTGCCAGCAGCTTAGGCGCCTCAAGCAATGAGCAGTTCTTC	CASSLGASSNEQFF
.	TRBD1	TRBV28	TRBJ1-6	TGTGCCAGCAGTTTGCCCTCCGGGACAGGGTTCTCACCCCTCCACTTT	CASSLPSGTGFSPLHF
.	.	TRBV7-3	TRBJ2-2	TGTGCCAGCAGGGGACAGAACACCGGGGAGCTGTTTTTT	CASRGQNTGELFF
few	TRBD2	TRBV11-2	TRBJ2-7	TGTGCCAGCAGGGGACTAGCGGGTCTCTACGAGCAGTACTTC	CASRGLAGLYEQYF
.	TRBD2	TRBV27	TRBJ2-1	TGTGCCAGCAGTCCCACCGGGACTAGCGTCTACAATGAGCAGTTCTTC	CASSPTGTSVYNEQFF
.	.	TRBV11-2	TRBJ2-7	TGTGCCAGCAGCTTAGATTCGGGGGTCCACGAGCAGTACTTC	CASSLDSGVHEQYF
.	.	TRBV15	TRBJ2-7	TGTGCCACCAGCAGAGGGGGGGACCTCGCCGAGCAGTACTTC	CATSRGGDLAEQYF
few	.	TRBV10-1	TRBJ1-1	TGCGCCAGCAGTGAAGGGGTAAGCATGAACACTGAAGCTTTCTTT	CASSEGVSMNTEAFF
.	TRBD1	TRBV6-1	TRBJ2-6	TGTGCCAGCAGTGCCGGGACAGGGGGCTCTGGGGCCAACGTCCTGACTTTC	CASSAGTGGSGANVLTF
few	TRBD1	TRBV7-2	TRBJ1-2	TGTGCCAGCAGCTCGGGACAGACGGCTTTAAAGGATGGCTACACCTTC	CASSSGQTALKDGYTF
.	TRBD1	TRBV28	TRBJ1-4	TGTGCCAGCAGTACGGGACAGAGGCATCAAAAACTGTTTTTT	CASSTGQRHQKLFF
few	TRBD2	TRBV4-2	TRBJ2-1	TGTGCCAGCAGCCAAGTCTCTAGCGGGGATAGCTCCTACAATGAGCAGTTCTTC	CASSQVSSGDSSYNEQFF
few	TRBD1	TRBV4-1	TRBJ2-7	TGCGCCAGCAGCCAAGCGACAGGGGTACGCTACGAGCAGTACTTC	CASSQATGVRYEQYF
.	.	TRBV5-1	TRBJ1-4	TGCGCCAGCAGCTTAAACAGTCATAATGAAAAACTGTTTTTT	CASSLNSHNEKLFF
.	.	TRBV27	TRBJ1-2	TGTGCCAGCAGTCTCCGCGGGGGTATTAGCTATGGCTACACCTTC	CASSLRGGISYGYTF
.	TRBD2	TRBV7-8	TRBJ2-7	TGTGCCAGCAGCTTGGCTAGCGGGGGTTCTAGCTCCTACGAGCAGTACTTC	CASSLASGGSSSYEQYF
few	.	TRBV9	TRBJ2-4	TGTGCCAGCAGTGCCGTCACCCGGGACAACAAAGGGGAAAACATTCAGTACTTC	CASSAVTRDNKGENIQYF
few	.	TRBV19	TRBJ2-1	TGTGCCAGTATCCATGGCTATGAGCAGTTCTTC	CASIHGYEQFF
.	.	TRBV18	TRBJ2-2	TGTGCCAGCTCACCACTTCAGGACAGAGCGAACACCGGGGAGCTGTTTTTT	CASSPLQDRANTGELFF
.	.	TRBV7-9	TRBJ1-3	TGTGCCAGCAGCAAGACGGCGGTTTCCACTGGAAACACCATATATTTT	CASSKTAVSTGNTIYF
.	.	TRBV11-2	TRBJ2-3	TGTGCCAGCAGCTTATACGGGAGTGTTGGAGATACGCAGTATTTT	CASSLYGSVGDTQYF
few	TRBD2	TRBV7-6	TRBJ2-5	TGTGCCAGCAGCACCCCGTGGCGGGAGGGCCGCGGCGAGACCCAGTACTTC	CASSTPWREGRGETQYF
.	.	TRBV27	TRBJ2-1	TGTGCCAGCAGTTTACAAGCGGGACACTTCGGGAATGAGCAGTTCTTC	CASSLQAGHFGNEQFF
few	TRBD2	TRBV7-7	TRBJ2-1	TGTGCTAGCAGCCGCGGACTAGCGGGAGGCCATGAGCAGTTCTTC	CASSRGLAGGHEQFF
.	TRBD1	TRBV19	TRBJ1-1	TGTGCCAGTAGTATTTTACTTTCCGGGACAGCACTAAACACTGAAGCTTTCTTT	CASSILLSGTALNTEAFF
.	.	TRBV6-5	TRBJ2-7	TGTGCCAGCAGTTACGGACAGTCCTACGAGCAGTACTTC	CASSYGQSYEQYF